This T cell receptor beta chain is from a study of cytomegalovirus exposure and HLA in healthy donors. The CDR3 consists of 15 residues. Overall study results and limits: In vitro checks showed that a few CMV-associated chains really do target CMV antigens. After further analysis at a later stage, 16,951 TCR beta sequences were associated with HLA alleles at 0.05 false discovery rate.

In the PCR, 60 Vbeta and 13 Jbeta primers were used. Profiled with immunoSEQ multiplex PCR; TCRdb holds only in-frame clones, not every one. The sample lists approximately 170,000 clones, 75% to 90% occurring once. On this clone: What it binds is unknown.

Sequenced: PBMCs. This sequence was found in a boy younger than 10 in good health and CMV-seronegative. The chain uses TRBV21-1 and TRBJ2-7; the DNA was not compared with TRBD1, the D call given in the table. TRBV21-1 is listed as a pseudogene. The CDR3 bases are TGTGCCAGCAGTACAGGGGTCCCTTGCCTCTACGAGCAGTACGTC. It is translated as CASSTGVPCLYEQYV.